Presented here are 20 T cell receptor beta chains from one specimen sequenced in a study of T cells in narcolepsy. The protocol was immunoSEQ multiplex PCR, while the TCRdb copy is restricted to in-frame clones and leaves out a portion. Here the sample spans tens of thousands of clones, approximately 85% being singletons. Sequenced material: CD45RA- memory CD4+ T cells from PBMCs. The source is a human donor with narcolepsy.

The chain uses TRBV19 and TRBJ2-7, with D possibly matching TRBD2 (5 bases). This CDR3 has 18 residues. V dropped 3 bases and J dropped 2 bases, with 23 bases sitting between them. Looked up from germline, CDR1 is LNHDA and CDR2 is SQIVND (reference sequence). The DNA for the CDR3 is TGTGCCAGTAGTATCTACCGCGGAGGCAGGTTAGGAACCTACGAGCAGTACTTC. Protein sequence: CASSIYRGGRLGTYEQYF. The full variable domain, rest sourced from reference TRBV19 and TRBJ2-7, is DGGITQSPKYLFRKEGQNVTLSCEQNLNHDAMYWYRQDPGQGLRLIYYSQIVNDFQKGDIAEGYSVSREKKESFPLTVTSAQKNPTAFYLCASSIYRGGRLGTYEQYFGPGTRLTVT.

DNA for the CDR3: TGTGCCAGCAGCTTATCGACAGGGGGCCACTCTGGGGCCAACGTCCTGACTTTC. It encodes CASSLSTGGHSGANVLTF. J is TRBJ2-6 and V is TRBV7-8, with 10 nucleotides matching TRBD1. Losses at the gene ends were 2 bases for V and 0 bases for J; bases not matched to a gene: 4. The CDR3 runs to 18 residues. CDR1 and CDR2 from the germline V gene are SGHVS and FQNEAQ.

The chain has TRBV7-2 and TRBJ1-3; possibly TRBD1 for D (5 bases). There are 15 residues in the CDR3. Germline CDR1 is SGHTA and CDR2 is FQGNSA. Trimming stripped 5 bases from V and 3 bases from J, with 14 bases between. CDR3 DNA sequence: TGTGCCAGCAGCCTTCTGGGGCGGGGTGGAAACACCATATATTTT. Its protein is CASSLLGRGGNTIYF.

With regard to this clone: The junction shows a germline mismatch at one end, possibly a read error. The V call is TRBV11-2, the J call TRBJ1-3; D possibly corresponds to TRBD1 (6 bases). From germline, CDR1 is SGHAT and CDR2 FQNNGV. This CDR3 region has 16 residues. The CDR3 here is CASSSPRQAPGNTVYF. As DNA, the CDR3 is TGTGCCAGCAGCTCTCCTAGACAGGCACCGGGAAACACCGTATATTTT.

This clone was picked up a small number of times. The CDR3 DNA follows: TGTGCCAGCACCCTAGGCAATGCTAACTATGGCTACACCTTC. This gives the protein CASTLGNANYGYTF. The genes are TRBV7-2 and TRBJ1-2; D gene uncertain. The length of the CDR3 is 14 residues. V shed 7 bases and J shed 0 bases, with 12 bases lying between them. Germline values: CDR1 SGHTA, CDR2 FQGNSA.

This rearrangement joins TRBV4-3 to TRBJ2-4; 10 nucleotides align to TRBD2. This CDR3 has 20 residues. The V segment lost 0 bases and the J segment 1 base; nucleotides outside the gene matches: 12. CDR1 is LGHNA, CDR2 YSLEER, per germline. The DNA for the CDR3 is TGCGCCAGCAGCCAAGAGACCGGGACTAGCGCACAAGGGGCCAAAAACATTCAGTACTTC. This translates into CASSQETGTSAQGAKNIQYF.

V and J are TRBV5-1 and TRBJ2-1, with 10 bases lining up with TRBD2. The junction had 5 bases not matched to a gene; V was cut back by 0 bases and J by 8 bases. Looked up from germline, CDR1 is SGHRS and CDR2 is YFSETQ. CDR3 length: 15 residues. The CDR3 here is CASSLELAGNYEQFF. CDR3 in DNA: TGCGCCAGCAGCTTGGAACTAGCGGGAAACTATGAGCAGTTCTTC.

The V gene is TRBV29-1, the J gene TRBJ2-1; TRBD2 aligns across 7 bases. Germline lookup yields CDR1 SQVTM and CDR2 ANQGSEA. The V gene end was trimmed by 7 bases and the J gene end by 6 bases; junction bases not matched to a gene: 9. This CDR3 is built from 13 residues. The CDR3 sequence: CSAGTTRGNEQFF. The DNA for the CDR3 is TGCAGCGCCGGGACTACTAGAGGCAATGAGCAGTTCTTC.

The CDR3 sequence: CAISERITGELFF. The CDR3 DNA is TGTGCCATCAGTGAACGGATCACCGGGGAGCTGTTTTTT. The chain links TRBV10-3 to TRBJ2-2; D not resolved. Trimming took off 3 bases at V and 4 bases at J, with 6 bases between the two ends. The CDR3 totals 13 residues. In germline, CDR1 is ENHRY, CDR2 SYGVKD.

V and J are TRBV19 and TRBJ2-4; D not resolved. The CDR3 has 17 residues. V dropped 3 bases and J dropped 0 bases, with 15 bases sitting between them. Germline V gene sequence: CDR1 LNHDA, CDR2 SQIVND (reference sequence). The CDR3 protein is CASSMMVFTLAKNIQYF. In DNA, the CDR3 is TGTGCCAGTAGTATGATGGTGTTCACCCTAGCCAAAAACATTCAGTACTTC. Complete variable domain (other parts from reference TRBV19 and TRBJ2-4): DGGITQSPKYLFRKEGQNVTLSCEQNLNHDAMYWYRQDPGQGLRLIYYSQIVNDFQKGDIAEGYSVSREKKESFPLTVTSAQKNPTAFYLCASSMMVFTLAKNIQYFGAGTRLSVL.

This chain joins TRBV7-2 and TRBJ2-5; TRBD1 matches at 7 bases. The J call is doubtful: the DNA matches TRBJ2-7 better. The CDR3 is made up of 17 amino acids. Germline CDR1 SGHTA, CDR2 FQGNSA. The CDR3: CASSLVGGGSAPYEQYF. The CDR3 coding sequence is TGTGCCAGCAGCTTAGTAGGGGGCGGGTCGGCCCCCTACGAGCAGTACTTC.

This clone was found a few times. This chain connects TRBV6-1 to TRBJ1-5; 11 bases match TRBD1. Trimming cost V 6 bases and J 5 bases; bases outside gene matches: 6. This CDR3 is built from 15 residues. Germline values: CDR1 MNHNS, CDR2 SASEGT. The CDR3: CASSWTGGFDQPQHF. The CDR3 bases are TGTGCCAGCAGCTGGACAGGGGGCTTTGATCAGCCCCAGCATTTT.

This chain connects TRBV18 to TRBJ2-3; D unresolved. The ends were cut back, 8 bases at V and 2 bases at J, with 20 bases in the middle. Germline lookup yields CDR1 KGHSH and CDR2 LQKENI. The CDR3 has 16 residues. The CDR3 region has the DNA TGTGCCAGCGCCGCGCCCCGAGCGACCAACACAGATACGCAGTATTTT. Encoded protein: CASAAPRATNTDTQYF.

This chain joins TRBV28 and TRBJ2-5; 7 bases align to TRBD2. Judging by the DNA end, TRBJ2-7 fits better; the J call may be wrong. Germline V gene data show CDR1 as MDHEN and CDR2 as SYDVKM. The CDR3 contains 12 residues. CDR3: CASTIAGYEQYF. Here the CDR3 DNA reads TGTGCCAGCACTATAGCGGGTTACGAGCAGTACTTC.

The chain links TRBV15 to TRBJ2-3, with D tentatively TRBD2 (5 bases). The germline V and J ends were trimmed by 1 base and 6 bases, with 8 bases remaining between them. Germline CDR1 is LNHNV and CDR2 is YYDKDF (reference sequence). There are 13 residues in the CDR3. The CDR3 loop reads CATSRGSGDTQYF. The CDR3 DNA reads TGTGCCACCAGCAGAGGATCGGGGGATACGCAGTATTTT.

This chain joins TRBV4-1 and TRBJ2-3; no reliable D call. This CDR3 is built from 15 residues. Trimming shortened V by 2 bases and J by 6 bases, and 15 bases separated the two germline ends. CDR1 and CDR2 (germline): MGHRA, YSYEKL. CDR3 DNA sequence: TGCGCCAGCAGCCAAAGAGTAGTGGCGGCGGATACGCAGTATTTT. It encodes CASSQRVVAADTQYF.

The chain carries TRBV4-3 and TRBJ2-1, with TRBD2 identical over 8 bases. The germline CDR1 and CDR2 sequences are LGHNA and YSLEER. V shed 2 bases, J shed 7 bases, and the junction held 7 bases outside the gene matches. This CDR3 is 15 amino acids long. The chain's CDR3 is CASSQPLAGLNEQFF. Written as DNA, the CDR3 is TGCGCCAGCAGCCAACCCCTAGCGGGTTTAAATGAGCAGTTCTTC.

The J gene is TRBJ1-1, the V gene TRBV5-1; D uncertain. This CDR3 is built from 13 residues. Germline V gene lookup returns CDR1 SGHRS and CDR2 YFSETQ. V lost 2 bases, J lost 2 bases, and 7 bases lay in between. The CDR3 bases are TGCGCCAGCAGCTTCGAAACAAACACTGAAGCTTTCTTT. Amino acid sequence: CASSFETNTEAFF.

This sequence joins TRBV28 and TRBJ2-6; D not certain. Trimming left V 6 bases short and J 2 bases short, with 5 bases between. The CDR3 loop spans 13 amino acids. Per the germline V gene, CDR1 is MDHEN and CDR2 is SYDVKM. The CDR3 DNA follows: TGTGCCAGCAGGCTTACTGGGGCCAACGTCCTGACTTTC. This encodes CASRLTGANVLTF.

The count of this clone is one. This sequence joins TRBV9 and TRBJ2-5, with 7 bases matching TRBD1. V was pared by 4 bases and J by 10 bases, with 13 bases of the junction left unmatched. Germline assignment: CDR1 SGDLS and CDR2 YYNGEE. The CDR3 runs to 14 residues. For the CDR3, the DNA is TGTGCCAGCAGCACCCGGGACAGTATGAGGGACCAGTACTTC. This codes for CASSTRDSMRDQYF.